This T cell receptor (beta chain) was identified in a study of T-cell reconstitution after alpha-beta-depleted transplantation in children (TCRdb year 2016). Describing the broader study: Using TCR repertoire profiling, the study followed T-cell immune reconstitution in a quantitative way in children after TCRalphabeta/CD19-depleted allogeneic hematopoietic cell transplantation. Broader findings and caveats from the paper: In some patients, the high TCRbeta diversity seen at day 60 was put down to recipient T cells and intrathymic progenitors that had survived conditioning. Over subsequent months, a decline in hyperexpanded clone frequencies was noted, and after one year, T-cell counts and TCRbeta diversity were mostly ascribed to newly produced T cells. The apparently early recovery of alphabetaT-cell counts about two months after transplant reportedly depended on only several hundred rapidly expanded clones that came from non-depleted graft cells.

Germline trimming: 6 bases from V, 6 bases from J; junction bases outside gene matches: 19. From cysteine to phenylalanine, the CDR3 is 19 amino acids long. Only the CDR3 DNA stays, 57 bases, in frame from base 1. CDR1 and CDR2 are read off the germline V gene (reference sequence) as LGHDT and YNNKEL. Library method: PCR. Sequenced on an Illumina HiSeq 2500. Molecular barcoding was employed in the preparation of TCR libraries, with unique molecular identifiers being used to normalize TCRbeta repertoire quantification. Using fastp at Q25 and MiXCR, TCRdb reprocessed the public reads and kept productive beta chains. Here each entry gathers all rows of one CDR3 protein and keeps the most common genes and DNA. Here the sample has hundreds of thousands of distinct CDR3 sequences; approximately 24% occur a single time. The top ten hold about 5% of the sample. This clonotype has just a few counts. Its antigen remains undetermined. Base qualities are not at hand, and no much larger clone is one base apart.

What this sample's treatment or condition label stands for: allogeneic hematopoietic cell transplantation with graft depleted of TCRalphabeta T cells and CD19 B cells. The children who served as transplant recipients had been given grafts of TCRalphabeta/CD19-depleted allogeneic hematopoietic cells. The TCR sequence derives from a female patient younger than 10 who had a stem cell transplant for congenital amegakaryocytic thrombocytopenia, so the T cells may come from the graft donor. The source was PBMCs, mostly from graft donor cells, collected 360 days after TCRalphabeta/CD19-depleted stem cell transplant. The sequence joins TRBV3-1 to TRBJ2-1; the junction holds 11 bases that match TRBD2. The nucleotide sequence reads TGTGCCAGCAGTACAGGGGTACGACTAGCGGGACCACCTCCCAATGAGCAGTTCTTC. Its protein product is CASSTGVRLAGPPPNEQFF.